One and the same sample provided the 30 T cell receptor beta chains below, sequenced in a study of monozygotic twins with inflammatory bowel disease. From the 5' RACE reads, TCRdb lists one entry per CDR3 protein and no DNA. This sample's table reports fewer than 450,000 distinct CDR3 sequences. Sequenced input: blood. The receptors come from a human donor with ulcerative colitis or Crohn's disease, or a healthy co-twin of an affected twin (not recorded which).

The gene calls are TRBV24-1 and TRBJ2-3; TCRdb's assignment of TRBD1 cannot be checked, as there is no DNA. This CDR3 contains 17 residues. The germline V gene encodes CDR1 KGHDR and CDR2 SFDVKD. CDR3 amino acids: CATSDPAGSASTDTQYF.

The chain uses TRBV5-1 and TRBJ2-7; without DNA, the TCRdb call of TRBD1 cannot be checked. The germline V gene has CDR1 SGHRS and CDR2 YFSETQ. The CDR3 spans 14 residues. CDR3 region: CASSPGSETYEQYF.

This chain uses TRBV28 with TRBJ2-4; TCRdb lists TRBD2, though no DNA is available to test this call. CDR3 length: 14 residues. Germline V gene lookup returns CDR1 MDHEN and CDR2 SYDVKM. The CDR3 sequence: CASSLTSAKNIQYF.

The chain recombines TRBV29-1 with TRBJ1-3. Germline V gives CDR1 SQVTM, CDR2 ANQGSEA. CDR3 size: 14 residues. The CDR3 sequence is CSVEGMKGRNTIYF.

The chain joins TRBV5-4 to TRBJ1-1. The CDR3 spans 15 residues. From germline, CDR1 is SGHNT and CDR2 YYREEE (reference sequence). CDR3: CASSSVYGSDTEAFF.

The chain carries TRBV5-1 and TRBJ2-3. The germline CDR1 and CDR2 sequences are SGHRS and YFSETQ. This CDR3 is built from 17 residues. CDR3 sequence: CASSLKVRLATTDTQYF.

The chain links TRBV27 to TRBJ2-7; TCRdb names TRBD2, which stays unverified in the absence of DNA. This CDR3 is 15 amino acids long. Germline V gene data show CDR1 as MNHEY and CDR2 as SMNVEV (reference sequence). The CDR3 sequence is CVSSYSGSSSYEQYF.

This chain joins TRBV5-1 and TRBJ1-5; TCRdb reports TRBD1, a call that lacks DNA to check it against. The length of the CDR3 is 15 residues. Per the germline V gene, CDR1 is SGHRS and CDR2 is YFSETQ. The CDR3: CASSVSSGQGQPQHF.

J is TRBJ2-7 and V is TRBV10-3; TCRdb gives TRBD1 as the D gene, but with no DNA this cannot be confirmed. This CDR3 spans 17 amino acids. Germline V gene sequence: CDR1 ENHRY, CDR2 SYGVKD. The CDR3 spells CAISEGMGQGALYEQYF.

This chain uses TRBV5-1 with TRBJ2-1; TCRdb calls TRBD1, which cannot be checked without DNA. The V gene's germline CDR1 is SGHRS and CDR2 YFSETQ. There are 15 residues in the CDR3. CDR3 in amino acids: CASNPGQGARNEQFF.

The V gene is TRBV25-1, the J gene TRBJ2-7. The CDR3 runs to 14 residues. The germline V gene has CDR1 MGHDK and CDR2 SYGVNS. The CDR3 loop reads CASSEGGGPYEQYF.

The chain carries TRBV5-5 and TRBJ1-1; TCRdb's D call, TRBD1, is unchecked because there is no DNA. This CDR3 region has 13 residues. Germline loops: CDR1 SGHKS, CDR2 YYEKEE (reference sequence). The CDR3 region is CASSLAGVTEAFF.

V gene TRBV5-1 combines with J gene TRBJ1-1; TCRdb returns TRBD1, unconfirmable since there is no DNA. Looked up from germline, CDR1 is SGHRS and CDR2 is YFSETQ. The CDR3 totals 14 residues. The chain's CDR3 is CASSFRTPRSGAFF.

This rearrangement joins TRBV28 to TRBJ1-5; TCRdb returns TRBD1, unconfirmable since there is no DNA. The CDR3 runs to 13 residues. Germline V gives CDR1 MDHEN, CDR2 SYDVKM. The CDR3 reads CASTERGVQPQHF.

The chain combines TRBV7-2 with TRBJ2-3; the TRBD1 assignment by TCRdb is unverifiable without DNA. This CDR3 has 13 residues. Germline V CDR1 and CDR2: SGHTA, FQGNSA. The CDR3 here is CASSIPGTDTQYF.

J is TRBJ2-1 and V is TRBV3-1; without DNA, the TCRdb call of TRBD2 cannot be checked. The CDR3 is 12 residues long. Germline V CDR1 and CDR2: LGHDT, YNNKEL (reference sequence). The CDR3 is CASSQVPSLQFF.

The rearrangement links TRBV28 to TRBJ2-7; TCRdb's D call, TRBD2, is unchecked because there is no DNA. CDR3 length equals 15 residues. The germline V gene encodes CDR1 MDHEN and CDR2 SYDVKM. CDR3 protein: CASSSEGTLKQRQYF.

The genes are TRBV5-5 and TRBJ2-7; TCRdb selects TRBD1, and the lack of DNA leaves this call unchecked. In germline, CDR1 is SGHKS, CDR2 YYEKEE (reference sequence). The CDR3 consists of 15 residues. This chain's CDR3 is CASSLGGTLPYEQYF.

The chain links TRBV15 to TRBJ2-3; TCRdb names TRBD2, which stays unverified in the absence of DNA. Germline CDR1 reads LNHNV; CDR2 reads YYDKDF (reference sequence). The CDR3 has 15 residues. CDR3 amino acids: CATSRLAGVTDTQYF.

The chain links TRBV20-1 to TRBJ1-6; TCRdb proposes TRBD1, but this gene call is untestable without DNA. CDR3 length equals 16 residues. Germline-derived CDR1 and CDR2 are DFQATT and SNEGSKA (reference sequence). The CDR3 is CSARGQGGANNSPLHF.

This chain joins TRBV7-2 and TRBJ2-7; TCRdb names TRBD1, which stays unverified in the absence of DNA. The length of the CDR3 is 14 residues. The V gene's germline CDR1 is SGHTA and CDR2 FQGNSA. The CDR3 is CASSSGAEAYEQYF. The variable domain in full, completed from reference TRBV7-2 and TRBJ2-7, reads GAGVSQSPSNKVTEKGKDVELRCDPISGHTALYWYRQSLGQGLEFLIYFQGNSAPDKSGLPSDRFSAERTGGSVSTLTIQRTQQEDSAVYLCASSSGAEAYEQYFGPGTRLTVT.

The gene calls are TRBV20-1 and TRBJ1-1. Germline V gene lookup returns CDR1 DFQATT and CDR2 SNEGSKA (reference sequence). The CDR3 totals 13 residues. CDR3 residues: CSACPWSGTEAFF.

The chain combines TRBV4-1 with TRBJ2-2; checking the TCRdb D call of TRBD1 is not possible without DNA. Germline V gene sequence: CDR1 MGHRA, CDR2 YSYEKL. CDR3 length equals 15 residues. The CDR3 loop is CASSQFGQNTGELFF.

The J gene is TRBJ2-5, the V gene TRBV11-3; without DNA, the TCRdb call of TRBD1 cannot be checked. Germline V gives CDR1 SGHNT, CDR2 YENEEA. The CDR3 loop spans 14 amino acids. The CDR3 reads CASSSPGAQETQYF.

The chain combines TRBV5-1 with TRBJ2-2; the D call from TCRdb, TRBD2, cannot be confirmed without DNA. Germline V gene lookup returns CDR1 SGHRS and CDR2 YFSETQ. This CDR3 is 16 amino acids long. The CDR3 sequence: CASSLVSGTSTGELFF. Complete variable domain (other parts from reference TRBV5-1 and TRBJ2-2): KAGVTQTPRYLIKTRGQQVTLSCSPISGHRSVSWYQQTPGQGLQFLFEYFSETQRNKGNFPGRFSGRQFSNSRSEMNVSTLELGDSALYLCASSLVSGTSTGELFFGEGSRLTVL.

V gene TRBV10-3 combines with J gene TRBJ2-1. This CDR3 has 13 residues. Germline CDR1 is ENHRY and CDR2 is SYGVKD. CDR3 amino acids: CAISLLNQDEQFF.

The J gene is TRBJ2-7, the V gene TRBV18; the TCRdb D gene call, TRBD1, has no DNA to confirm it. Germline V gene lookup returns CDR1 KGHSH and CDR2 LQKENI. CDR3 size: 16 residues. CDR3 sequence reads: CASSPPGTGGNYEQYF.

V usage is TRBV10-3 and J usage is TRBJ2-7; TCRdb reports TRBD1, a call that lacks DNA to check it against. The CDR3 covers 14 residues. Germline CDR1 ENHRY, CDR2 SYGVKD. The CDR3 reads CAISESGQSYEQYF.

V usage is TRBV9 and J usage is TRBJ2-2; TCRdb calls TRBD1, which cannot be checked without DNA. Germline CDR1 SGDLS, CDR2 YYNGEE. CDR3 length: 15 amino acids. CDR3 region: CASSVRGPPTGELFF. The full variable domain, completed using reference TRBV9 and TRBJ2-2, is DSGVTQTPKHLITATGQRVTLRCSPRSGDLSVYWYQQSLDQGLQFLIQYYNGEERAKGNILERFSAQQFPDLHSELNLSSLELGDSALYFCASSVRGPPTGELFFGEGSRLTVL.

This chain uses TRBV5-8 with TRBJ2-3; TCRdb reports TRBD1, a call that lacks DNA to check it against. From germline, CDR1 is SGHTS and CDR2 YDEGEE. The CDR3 totals 15 residues. This CDR3 is CASSWGTGGTDTQYF.